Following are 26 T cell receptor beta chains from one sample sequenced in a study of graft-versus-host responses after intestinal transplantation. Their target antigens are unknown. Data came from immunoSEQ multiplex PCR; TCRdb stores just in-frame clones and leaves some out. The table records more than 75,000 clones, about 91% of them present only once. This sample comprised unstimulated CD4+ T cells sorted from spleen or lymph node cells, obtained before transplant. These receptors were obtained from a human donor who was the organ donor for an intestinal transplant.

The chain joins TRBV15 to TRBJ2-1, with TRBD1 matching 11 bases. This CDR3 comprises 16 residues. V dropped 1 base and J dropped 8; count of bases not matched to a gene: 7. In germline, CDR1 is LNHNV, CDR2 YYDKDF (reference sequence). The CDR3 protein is CATSRGRTGGRDEQFF. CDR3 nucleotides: TGTGCCACCAGCAGAGGAAGGACAGGGGGCCGGGATGAGCAGTTCTTC.

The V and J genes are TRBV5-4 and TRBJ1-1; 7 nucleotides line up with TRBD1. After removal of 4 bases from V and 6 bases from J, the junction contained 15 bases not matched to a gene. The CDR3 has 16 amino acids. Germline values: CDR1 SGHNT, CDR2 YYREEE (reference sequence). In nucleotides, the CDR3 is TGTGCCAGCAGCGCAGACCCCGGGACAGTCTTTCCTGAAGCTTTCTTT. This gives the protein CASSADPGTVFPEAFF.

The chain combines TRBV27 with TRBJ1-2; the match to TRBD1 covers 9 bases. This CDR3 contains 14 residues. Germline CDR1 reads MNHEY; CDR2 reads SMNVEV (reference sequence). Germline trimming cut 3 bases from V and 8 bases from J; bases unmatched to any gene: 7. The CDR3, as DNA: TGTGCCAGCAGTTTGCTGAGGGACAGGGAAGGCTACACCTTC. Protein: CASSLLRDREGYTF.

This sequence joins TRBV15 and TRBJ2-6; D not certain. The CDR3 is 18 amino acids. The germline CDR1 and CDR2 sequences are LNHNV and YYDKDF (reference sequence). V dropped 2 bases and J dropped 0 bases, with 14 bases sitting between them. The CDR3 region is CATSRSPQVSSGANVLTF. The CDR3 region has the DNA TGTGCCACCAGCAGATCTCCGCAGGTTAGCTCTGGGGCCAACGTCCTGACTTTC.

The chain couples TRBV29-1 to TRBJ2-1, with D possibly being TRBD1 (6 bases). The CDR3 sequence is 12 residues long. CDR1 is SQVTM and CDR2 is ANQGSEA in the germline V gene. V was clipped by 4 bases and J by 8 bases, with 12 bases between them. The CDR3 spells CSVGLRGDEQFF. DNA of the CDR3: TGCAGCGTTGGCCTCAGGGGCGATGAGCAGTTCTTC.

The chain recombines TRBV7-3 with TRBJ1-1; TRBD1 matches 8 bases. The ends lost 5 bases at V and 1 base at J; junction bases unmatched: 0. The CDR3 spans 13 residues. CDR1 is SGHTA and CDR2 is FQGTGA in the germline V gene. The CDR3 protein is CASSGQGNTEAFF. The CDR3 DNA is TGTGCCAGCAGCGGACAGGGGAACACTGAAGCTTTCTTT.

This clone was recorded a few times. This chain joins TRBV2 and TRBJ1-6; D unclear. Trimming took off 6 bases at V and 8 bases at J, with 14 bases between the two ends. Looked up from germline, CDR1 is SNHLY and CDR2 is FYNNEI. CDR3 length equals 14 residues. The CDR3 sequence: CASRLLAYDSPLHF. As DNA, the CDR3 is TGTGCCAGCAGATTGTTAGCGTACGATTCACCCCTCCACTTT.

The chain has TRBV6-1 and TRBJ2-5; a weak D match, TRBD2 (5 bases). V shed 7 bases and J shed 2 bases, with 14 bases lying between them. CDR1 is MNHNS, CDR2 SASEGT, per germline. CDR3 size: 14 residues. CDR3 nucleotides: TGTGCCAGCATCATCGGGAACTTTCAAGAGACCCAGTACTTC. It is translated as CASIIGNFQETQYF.

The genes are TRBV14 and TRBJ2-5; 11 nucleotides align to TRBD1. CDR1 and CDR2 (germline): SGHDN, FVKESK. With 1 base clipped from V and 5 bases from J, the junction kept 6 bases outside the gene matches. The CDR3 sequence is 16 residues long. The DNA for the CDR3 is TGTGCCAGCAGCCAAGGGACAGGGGGCAGGTTCGAGACCCAGTACTTC. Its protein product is CASSQGTGGRFETQYF. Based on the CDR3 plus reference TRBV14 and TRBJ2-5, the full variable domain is EAGVTQFPSHSVIEKGQTVTLRCDPISGHDNLYWYRRVMGKEIKFLLHFVKESKQDESGMPNNRFLAERTGGTYSTLKVQPAELEDSGVYFCASSQGTGGRFETQYFGPGTRLLVL.

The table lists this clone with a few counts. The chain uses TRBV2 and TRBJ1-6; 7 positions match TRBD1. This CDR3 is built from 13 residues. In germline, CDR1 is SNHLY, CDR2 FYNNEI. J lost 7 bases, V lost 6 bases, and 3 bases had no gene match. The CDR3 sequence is CASRVQGNSPLHF. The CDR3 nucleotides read TGTGCCAGCAGGGTACAGGGGAATTCACCCCTCCACTTT.

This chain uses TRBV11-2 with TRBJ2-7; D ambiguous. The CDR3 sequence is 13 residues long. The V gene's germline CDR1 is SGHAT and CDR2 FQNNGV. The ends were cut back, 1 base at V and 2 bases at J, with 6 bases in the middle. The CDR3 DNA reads TGTGCCAGCAGCTTAGGCTCTACCTACGAGCAGTACTTC. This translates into CASSLGSTYEQYF.

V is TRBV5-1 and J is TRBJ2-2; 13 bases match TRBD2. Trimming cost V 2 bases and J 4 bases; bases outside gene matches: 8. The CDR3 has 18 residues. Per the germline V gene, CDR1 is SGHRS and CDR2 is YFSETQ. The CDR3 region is CASSLMRLAGGGTGELFF. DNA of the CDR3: TGCGCCAGCAGCTTAATGAGACTAGCGGGAGGCGGCACCGGGGAGCTGTTTTTT.

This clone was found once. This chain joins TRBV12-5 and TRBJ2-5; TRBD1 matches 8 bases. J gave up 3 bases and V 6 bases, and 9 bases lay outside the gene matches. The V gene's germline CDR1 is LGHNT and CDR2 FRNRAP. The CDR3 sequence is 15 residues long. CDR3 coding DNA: TGTGCTAGTGGACCCCCGACAGGGGTCGAAGAGACCCAGTACTTC. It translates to CASGPPTGVEETQYF.

CDR3 DNA: TGTGCCAGCTCAGCAATCGGACAGGGCATGGCTCTTGGCAATCAGCCCCAGCATTTT. Its translation: CASSAIGQGMALGNQPQHF. The chain couples TRBV18 to TRBJ1-5, with 8 bases that match TRBD1. The J segment lost 2 bases and the V segment lost 5 bases, leaving 17 bases of the junction unmatched. This CDR3 has 19 residues. Germline V gene data show CDR1 as KGHSH and CDR2 as LQKENI.

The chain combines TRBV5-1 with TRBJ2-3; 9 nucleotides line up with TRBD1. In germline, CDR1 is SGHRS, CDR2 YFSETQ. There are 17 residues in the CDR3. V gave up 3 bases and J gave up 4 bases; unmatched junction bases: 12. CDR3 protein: CASSWDSRDREADTQYF. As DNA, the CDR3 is TGCGCCAGCAGCTGGGACTCCCGGGACAGGGAGGCAGATACGCAGTATTTT.

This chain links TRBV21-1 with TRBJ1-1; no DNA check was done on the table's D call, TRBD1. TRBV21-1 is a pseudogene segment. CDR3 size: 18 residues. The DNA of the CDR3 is TGTGCCAGCAGCTACCACTGGGTAGAGAACAGGGTGAACACTGAAGCTTTCTTT. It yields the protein CASSYHWVENRVNTEAFF.

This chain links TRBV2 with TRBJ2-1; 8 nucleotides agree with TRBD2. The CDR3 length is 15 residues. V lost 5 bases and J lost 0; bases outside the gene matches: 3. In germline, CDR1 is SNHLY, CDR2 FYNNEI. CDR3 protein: CASSPSGSSYNEQFF. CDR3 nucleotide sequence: TGTGCCAGCAGTCCGAGCGGGAGCTCCTACAATGAGCAGTTCTTC.

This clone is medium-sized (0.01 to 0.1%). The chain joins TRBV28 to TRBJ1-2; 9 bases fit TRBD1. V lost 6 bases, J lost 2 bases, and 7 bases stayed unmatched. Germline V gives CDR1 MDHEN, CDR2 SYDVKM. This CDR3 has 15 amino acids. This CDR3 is CASRSAGTGNYGYTF. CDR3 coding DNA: TGTGCCAGCAGGTCCGCCGGGACAGGGAACTATGGCTACACCTTC.

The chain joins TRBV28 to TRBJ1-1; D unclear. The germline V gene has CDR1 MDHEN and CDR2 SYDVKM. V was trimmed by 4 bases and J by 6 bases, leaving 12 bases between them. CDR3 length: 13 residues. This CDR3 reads CASSSGQMAEAFF. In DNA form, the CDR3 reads TGTGCCAGCAGTTCAGGCCAGATGGCTGAAGCTTTCTTT.

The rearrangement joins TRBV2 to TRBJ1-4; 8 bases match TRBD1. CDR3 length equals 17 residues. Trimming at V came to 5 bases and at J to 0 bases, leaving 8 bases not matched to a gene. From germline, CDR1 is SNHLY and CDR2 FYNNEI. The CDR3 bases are TGTGCCAGCAGTAAAGACAGGGGTCCCGCAACTAATGAAAAACTGTTTTTT. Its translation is CASSKDRGPATNEKLFF.

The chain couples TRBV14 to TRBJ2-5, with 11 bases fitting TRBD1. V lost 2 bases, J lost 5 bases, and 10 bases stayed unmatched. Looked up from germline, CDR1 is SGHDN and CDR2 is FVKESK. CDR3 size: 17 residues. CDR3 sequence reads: CASSQPIRTGGWETQYF. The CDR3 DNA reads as TGTGCCAGCAGCCAACCGATAAGGACAGGGGGCTGGGAGACCCAGTACTTC.

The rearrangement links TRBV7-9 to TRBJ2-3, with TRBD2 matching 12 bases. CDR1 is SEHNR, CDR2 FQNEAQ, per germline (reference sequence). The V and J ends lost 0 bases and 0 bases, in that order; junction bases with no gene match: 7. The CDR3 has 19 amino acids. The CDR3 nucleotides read TGTGCCAGCAGCTTAGCGGTTGGACTAGCGGGGACTAGCACAGATACGCAGTATTTT. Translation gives CASSLAVGLAGTSTDTQYF.

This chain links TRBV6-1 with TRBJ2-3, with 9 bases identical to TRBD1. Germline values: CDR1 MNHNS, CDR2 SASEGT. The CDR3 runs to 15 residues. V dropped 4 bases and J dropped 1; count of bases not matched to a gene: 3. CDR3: CASSGQGVGTDTQYF. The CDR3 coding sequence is TGTGCCAGCAGTGGACAGGGGGTCGGCACAGATACGCAGTATTTT.

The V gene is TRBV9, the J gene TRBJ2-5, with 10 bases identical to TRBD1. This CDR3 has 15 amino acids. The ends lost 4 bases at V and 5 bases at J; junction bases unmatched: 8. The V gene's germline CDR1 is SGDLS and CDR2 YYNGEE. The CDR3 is CASSRGQGEWETQYF. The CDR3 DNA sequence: TGTGCCAGCAGCCGAGGACAGGGGGAGTGGGAGACCCAGTACTTC.

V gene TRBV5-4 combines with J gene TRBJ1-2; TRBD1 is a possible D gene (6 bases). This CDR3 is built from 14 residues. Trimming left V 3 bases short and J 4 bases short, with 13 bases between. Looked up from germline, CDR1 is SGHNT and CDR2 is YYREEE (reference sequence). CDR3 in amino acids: CASSSLQGGYGYTF. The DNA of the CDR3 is TGTGCCAGCAGCTCCCTGCAAGGGGGCTATGGCTACACCTTC.

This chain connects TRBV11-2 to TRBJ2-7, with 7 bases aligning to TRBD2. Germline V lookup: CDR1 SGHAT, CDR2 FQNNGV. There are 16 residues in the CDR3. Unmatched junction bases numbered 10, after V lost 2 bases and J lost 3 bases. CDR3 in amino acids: CASSLKTGGGNYEQYF. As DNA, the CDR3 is TGTGCCAGCAGCTTAAAAACGGGCGGGGGTAACTACGAGCAGTACTTC.